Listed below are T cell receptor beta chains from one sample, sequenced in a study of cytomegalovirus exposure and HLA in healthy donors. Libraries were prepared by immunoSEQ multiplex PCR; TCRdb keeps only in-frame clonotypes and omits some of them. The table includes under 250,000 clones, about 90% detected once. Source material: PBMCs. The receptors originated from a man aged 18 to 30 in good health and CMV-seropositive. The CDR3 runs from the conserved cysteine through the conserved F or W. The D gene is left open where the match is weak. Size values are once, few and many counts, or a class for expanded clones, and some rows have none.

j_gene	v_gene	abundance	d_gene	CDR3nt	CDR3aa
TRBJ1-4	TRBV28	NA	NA	TGTGCCAGCAGTTTACGGGGGCCTAATGAAAAACTGTTTTTT	CASSLRGPNEKLFF
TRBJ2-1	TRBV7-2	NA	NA	TGTGCCAGCAGCTGGTACAATGAGCAGTTCTTC	CASSWYNEQFF
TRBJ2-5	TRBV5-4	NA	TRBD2	TGTGCCAGCAGCTTCTCGACTAGCGGGAGGCCTAGGACCCAGTACTTC	CASSFSTSGRPRTQYF
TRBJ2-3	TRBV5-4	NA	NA	TGTGCCAGCAGCTTGGAAGGGAGCACAGATACGCAGTATTTT	CASSLEGSTDTQYF
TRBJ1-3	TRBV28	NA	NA	TGTGCCAGCAGCCCCCGGACGGGGGCGCGTGGAGGAGAAAACACCATATATTTT	CASSPRTGARGGENTIYF
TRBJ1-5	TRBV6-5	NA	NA	TGTGCCAGCAGTTACTCATCAGGGAATCAGCCCCAGCATTTT	CASSYSSGNQPQHF
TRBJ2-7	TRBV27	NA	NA	TGTGCCAGCAGTTTGAGTGAGGACTCCTACGAGCAGTACTTC	CASSLSEDSYEQYF
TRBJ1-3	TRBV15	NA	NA	TGTGCCACCAGCAGAGATTACCCCAGCTCTGGAAACACCATATATTTT	CATSRDYPSSGNTIYF
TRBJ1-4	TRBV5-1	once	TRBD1	TGCGCCAGCAGCTTGGCCCCATACAGGGGCACTAATGAAAAACTGTTTTTT	CASSLAPYRGTNEKLFF
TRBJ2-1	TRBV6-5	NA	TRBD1	TGTGCCAGCAGCCGCACAGGGGGCAATGAGCAGTTCTTC	CASSRTGGNEQFF
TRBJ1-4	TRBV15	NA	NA	TGTGCCACCAGCAGAAAAAGGACTGAAAAACTGTTTTTT	CATSRKRTEKLFF
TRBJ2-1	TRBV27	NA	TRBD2	TGTGCCAGCAGTTTCATAGCGGGGCAAACGGGGGAGCAGTTCTTC	CASSFIAGQTGEQFF
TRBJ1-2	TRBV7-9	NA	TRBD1	TGTGCCAGCAGCCGTGCTAATATCCGGGACAGGGGGCATACTGGCTACACCTTC	CASSRANIRDRGHTGYTF
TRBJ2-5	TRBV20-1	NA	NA	TGCAGTGCCCCTAACAAGACCCAGTACTTC	CSAPNKTQYF
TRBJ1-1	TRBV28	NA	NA	TGTGCCAGCAGTCCCCTATCCGAGGTTGGAGGAGACACTGAAGCTTTCTTT	CASSPLSEVGGDTEAFF
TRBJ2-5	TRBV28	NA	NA	TGTGCCAGCAGTCCCAATGTAGAGACCCAGTACTTC	CASSPNVETQYF
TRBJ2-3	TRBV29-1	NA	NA	TGCAGCGTAATTTCGGACACAGATACGCAGTATTTT	CSVISDTDTQYF